This TCR beta chain stems from a study of metastatic and nonmetastatic thyroid tumors. Overall study context: Blood and tumor or nodule tissue repertoires from malignant and benign thyroid patients were compared.

How the authors handled the data: Across clinicopathological groups, CDR3 differences served as the basis for building a distant-metastasis classifier for papillary thyroid cancer. TCRdb re-called clones via MiXCR from the PCR reads. These V and J calls originate from TCRdb's pipeline instead of the authors' own analysis. Of just under 20,000 clones in the sample, 27% were seen once. Regarding the study as a whole: In blood and tumor, TCR beta diversity was reportedly significantly higher in malignant thyroid tumors than in benign nodules.

As regards this clone: Its antigen is currently unknown. Its ends do not fully match the called genes, so a read error is possible.

Germline CDR1 MDHEN, CDR2 SYDVKM. The CDR3 runs 14 residues. Thyroid surgery was preceded by no treatment in any patient. This sequence joins TRBV28 and TRBJ1-6, with D perhaps matching TRBD1 (6 bases). Sequenced material: blood. The TCR originated in a female donor with papillary thyroid cancer or a benign thyroid nodule (not recorded which). Some clones in this sample may be carry-over from other donors' samples. The chain's CDR3 is CANSAGQINSPIHF. In nucleotides, the CDR3 is TGTGCCAACTCCGCTGGACAGATTAATTCACCCATCCACTTT.